The clone carrying this TCR beta chain came up a few times. Its antigen is not known. This sample stems from a study of human T cells and chemical hapten exposure. On the study more broadly: Subjects had 2% DPC placed on roughly 2 cm by roughly 2 cm of upper inner arm skin for sensitization. Study conclusions and caveats: PT1 expanded TCR numbers rose with patch test score.

Each cDNA molecule in the library carried unique molecular identifiers. TCRdb reprocessed the RACE reads with MiXCR, giving one entry per CDR3 protein. The table shows around 110,000 distinct CDR3 sequences, with 9% to 13% occurring only once. This sample's time point: patch test 1, 2 weeks after DPC sensitization. Treatment noted: therapeutic diphenylcyclopropenone sensitization with weekly scalp DPC. The study enrolled 18 to 70-year-old alopecia patients suitable for DPC. V shed 2 bases and J shed 5 bases, with 14 bases lying between them. Germline CDR1 is KGHSH and CDR2 is LQKENI. There are 15 residues in the CDR3.

Sequenced material: whole blood, taken in connection with sensitization to the hapten diphenylcyclopropenone (DPC). The TCR originated in a woman aged 45-60 years with alopecia areata. Some clones in this sample may be carry-over from other donors' samples. This chain uses TRBV18 with TRBJ2-3; D might be TRBD1 (6 bases). The CDR3 bases are TGTGCCAGCTCACCAAGGCAGGGGATGGGAGATACGCAGTATTTT. Translated, it gives CASSPRQGMGDTQYF.